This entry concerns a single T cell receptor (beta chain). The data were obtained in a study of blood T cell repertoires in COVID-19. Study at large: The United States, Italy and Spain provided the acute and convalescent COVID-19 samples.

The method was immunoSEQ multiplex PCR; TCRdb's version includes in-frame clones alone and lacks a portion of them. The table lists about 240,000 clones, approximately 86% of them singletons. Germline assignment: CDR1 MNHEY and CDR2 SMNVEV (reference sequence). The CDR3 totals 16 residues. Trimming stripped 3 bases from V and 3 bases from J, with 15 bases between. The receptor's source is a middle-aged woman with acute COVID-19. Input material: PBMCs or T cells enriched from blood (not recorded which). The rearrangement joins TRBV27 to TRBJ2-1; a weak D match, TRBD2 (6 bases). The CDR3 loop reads CASSLVPAGLYNEQFF. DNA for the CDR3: TGTGCCAGCAGTTTGGTCCCGGCGGGACTCTACAATGAGCAGTTCTTC.